This T cell receptor beta chain was recorded in a study of technical replicates of blood from several donors (TCRdb year 2017). In the case of this clone: Its antigen is unknown. Base qualities are not at hand, and no much larger clone is one base apart.

Trimmed from V: 6 bases; trimmed from J: 2 bases; junction bases lacking a gene match: 7. Via the germline V gene, CDR1 is SNHLY and CDR2 FYNNEI. The CDR3 runs 15 amino acids, cysteine and phenylalanine included. The retained sequence is limited to the CDR3, 45 bases, with the frame set at the first base. Receptor amplification or capture employed the immunoSEQ multiplex PCR assay. The table was pulled from immuneACCESS by TCRdb, which kept in-frame rearrangements only. Such tables lose some clones; where checked, under half of the loss comes from unresolved V genes, and the rest has no known cause. This sample has around 68,000 clones in its table, and under 98% of those were observed once. Clones ranked in the top ten supply under 0.3% of the sample.

The clonotype was recovered from a human donor in good health. Sequencing input: T cells isolated from PBMCs. This receptor chain uses TRBV2 and TRBJ2-7, with 10 bases matching TRBD2. Read as DNA, the sequence is TGTGCCAGCAGGCCTGGGCTAGCGGGAGCCTACGAGCAGTACTTC. Translated, this is CASRPGLAGAYEQYF.